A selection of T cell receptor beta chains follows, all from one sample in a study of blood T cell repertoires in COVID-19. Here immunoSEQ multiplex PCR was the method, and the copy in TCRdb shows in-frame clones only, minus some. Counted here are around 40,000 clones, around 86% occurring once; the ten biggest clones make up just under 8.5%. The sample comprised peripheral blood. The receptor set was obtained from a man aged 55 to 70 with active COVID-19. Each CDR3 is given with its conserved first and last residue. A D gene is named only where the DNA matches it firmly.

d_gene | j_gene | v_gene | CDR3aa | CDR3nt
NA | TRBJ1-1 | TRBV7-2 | CASSLTRVSTEAFF | TGTGCCAGCAGCCTCACCAGGGTAAGCACTGAAGCTTTCTTT
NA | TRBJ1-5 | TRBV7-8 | CASSLEGVSNQPQHF | TGTGCCAGCAGCTTAGAGGGGGTTAGCAATCAGCCCCAGCATTTT
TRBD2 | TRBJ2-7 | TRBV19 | CASTAGTSGFNEQYF | TGTGCCAGTACTGCCGGGACTAGCGGGTTCAACGAGCAGTACTTC
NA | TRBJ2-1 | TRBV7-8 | CASSLGEEGEQFF | TGTGCCAGCAGCTTAGGGGAGGAAGGTGAGCAGTTCTTC
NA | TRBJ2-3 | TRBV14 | CASSHTGVRYF | TGTGCCAGCAGCCACACCGGGGTCCGGTATTTT
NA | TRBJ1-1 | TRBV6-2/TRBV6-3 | CASSYAFTEAFF | TGTGCCAGCAGTTATGCGTTCACTGAAGCTTTCTTT
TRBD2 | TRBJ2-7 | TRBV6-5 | CASSYSGTSYEQYF | TGTGCCAGCAGTTACTCGGGGACTAGCTACGAGCAGTACTTC
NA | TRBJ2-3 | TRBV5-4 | CASSLTGTADTQYF | TGTGCCAGCAGCTTGACGGGAACCGCAGATACGCAGTATTTT
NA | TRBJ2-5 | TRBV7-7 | CASSRGIADQETQYF | TGTGCCAGCAGCCGAGGGATAGCGGACCAAGAGACCCAGTACTTC
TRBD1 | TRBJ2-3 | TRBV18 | CASSLGTGGRTDTQYF | TGTGCCAGCTCACTTGGGACAGGGGGCCGGACAGATACGCAGTATTTT
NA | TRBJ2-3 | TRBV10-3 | CAIRGATSDSVDTQYF | TGTGCCATCAGGGGGGCTACTAGCGATTCCGTAGATACGCAGTATTTT